The present T cell receptor beta chain was sequenced within a study of CD8 T cells in Susac syndrome. Reverse transcription of about 0.45 to 1 ug RNA was performed with random hexamers. TCRdb called the immunoSEQ multiplex PCR reads again in MiXCR, with one record for every CDR3 protein. Here the sample spans 130,000 to 150,000 distinct CDR3 sequences, about 93% being singletons. The CDR3 has 15 amino acids. The germline V and J ends were trimmed by 0 bases and 0 bases, with 9 bases remaining between them. Germline lookup yields CDR1 GTSNPN and CDR2 SVGIG (reference sequence). From blood CD8+ and CD4+ T cells, the TCR beta chain was sequenced.

The receptor's source is a human donor in good health. This chain uses TRBV30 with TRBJ2-1; the D gene is possibly TRBD2 (6 bases). Sequencing used CD8+ T cells from PBMCs. The CDR3 bases are TGTGCCTGGAGTGTACGGGGGAGCTCCTACAATGAGCAGTTCTTC. It translates to CAWSVRGSSYNEQFF.